The 10 T cell receptor beta chains listed next were all sequenced from one sample in a study of blood T cell repertoires in COVID-19. Some clones are missing from TCRdb's copy, which holds only in-frame ones; the method was immunoSEQ multiplex PCR. The sample yields under 300,000 clones, around 93% seen once. Sequenced sample: PBMCs or T cells enriched from blood (not recorded which). These receptor sequences come from a human donor in a cohort exposed to, infected with or recovered from COVID-19 (not recorded which). The donor label of this sample is uncertain.

This clone was recorded only once. The J gene is TRBJ1-5, the V gene TRBV19; 7 nucleotides agree with TRBD1. V gave up 1 base and J gave up 4 bases; unmatched junction bases: 19. The CDR3 extends over 20 amino acids. In germline, CDR1 is LNHDA, CDR2 SQIVND (reference sequence). The CDR3 is CASSIVRRRGRGFLNQPQHF. DNA of the CDR3: TGTGCCAGTAGTATAGTTAGGAGGAGGGGGCGCGGATTTTTAAATCAGCCCCAGCATTTT. Together with reference TRBV19 and TRBJ1-5, the CDR3 gives the full variable domain: DGGITQSPKYLFRKEGQNVTLSCEQNLNHDAMYWYRQDPGQGLRLIYYSQIVNDFQKGDIAEGYSVSREKKESFPLTVTSAQKNPTAFYLCASSIVRRRGRGFLNQPQHFGDGTRLSIL.

The chain employs TRBV5-6 and TRBJ1-2, with 10 bases lining up with TRBD1. The CDR3 length is 13 residues. J lost 4 bases, V lost 4 bases, and 1 base had no gene match. CDR1 and CDR2 from the germline V gene are SGHDT and YYEEEE. CDR3 nucleotide sequence: TGTGCCAGCAGCCGGGACAGGGGCTATGGCTACACCTTC. This sequence encodes CASSRDRGYGYTF.

This chain connects TRBV9 to TRBJ2-1; possible D gene TRBD2, 5 bases. V shed 3 bases and J shed 1 base, with 11 bases lying between them. Germline assignment: CDR1 SGDLS and CDR2 YYNGEE. CDR3 length: 15 residues. The CDR3 coding sequence is TGTGCCAGCAGCGAGATGGACTGGTCCTACAATGAGCAGTTCTTC. As protein: CASSEMDWSYNEQFF.

This rearrangement joins TRBV5-8 to TRBJ2-1, with 15 bases fitting TRBD2. The V gene's germline CDR1 is SGHTS and CDR2 YDEGEE. With 4 bases clipped from V and 7 bases from J, the junction kept 9 bases outside the gene matches. This CDR3 comprises 17 residues. The DNA of the CDR3 is TGTGCCAGCAGCCCCGGTAGGACTAGCGGGGGGGAAAATGAGCAGTTCTTC. Protein sequence: CASSPGRTSGGENEQFF.

V is TRBV21-1 and J is TRBJ2-7; the table names TRBD2, a call not compared with the DNA. TRBV21-1 is assigned pseudogene status. The CDR3 runs to 18 residues. The CDR3: CASSKPASGGHGRYEQYF. The CDR3 nucleotides read TGTGCCAGCAGCAAACCGGCTAGCGGGGGCCACGGGCGTTACGAGCAGTACTTC.

V and J are TRBV30 and TRBJ1-1, with TRBD1 as a possible D gene (6 bases). V lost 3 bases and J lost 5, with 10 bases in between. Germline V CDR1 and CDR2: GTSNPN, SVGIG (reference sequence). The CDR3 loop spans 12 amino acids. CDR3 sequence reads: CAWRDSWTEAFF. CDR3 bases: TGTGCCTGGAGGGACAGTTGGACTGAAGCTTTCTTT.

The V call is TRBV2, the J call TRBJ2-1; possibly TRBD1 for D (5 bases). CDR3 length: 12 residues. CDR1 SNHLY and CDR2 FYNNEI come from the germline V gene. The V end was cut by 8 bases, the J end by 7 bases, with 12 bases between. The CDR3 here is CASQGSTNEQFF. The CDR3 DNA is TGTGCCAGCCAGGGCTCCACGAATGAGCAGTTCTTC.

The chain joins TRBV9 to TRBJ2-2; 12 bases match TRBD2. Per germline, CDR1 SGDLS and CDR2 YYNGEE. The CDR3 is 17 residues long. Trimming cost V 1 base and J 1 base; bases outside gene matches: 2. In DNA, the CDR3 is TGTGCCAGCAGCGTAACTAGCGGGGGGTGGAACACCGGGGAGCTGTTTTTT. Protein product: CASSVTSGGWNTGELFF.

The genes are TRBV4-1 and TRBJ1-1; 7 bases agree with TRBD1. The CDR3 has 12 residues. CDR1 MGHRA and CDR2 YSYEKL come from the germline V gene. V gave up 6 bases and J gave up 9 bases; unmatched junction bases: 7. The CDR3 DNA reads as TGCGCCAGCAGTCGTACAGGGGCGAAAGCTTTCTTT. It encodes CASSRTGAKAFF.

This clone is a singleton in its sample. The chain is built from TRBV9 and TRBJ1-2; 9 bases align to TRBD1. The CDR3 has 11 residues. The germline CDR1 and CDR2 sequences are SGDLS and YYNGEE. V lost 7 bases and J lost 5; bases outside the gene matches: 0. The CDR3 region has the DNA TGTGCCAGCGGGACAGGGTATGGCTACACCTTC. Residues: CASGTGYGYTF.